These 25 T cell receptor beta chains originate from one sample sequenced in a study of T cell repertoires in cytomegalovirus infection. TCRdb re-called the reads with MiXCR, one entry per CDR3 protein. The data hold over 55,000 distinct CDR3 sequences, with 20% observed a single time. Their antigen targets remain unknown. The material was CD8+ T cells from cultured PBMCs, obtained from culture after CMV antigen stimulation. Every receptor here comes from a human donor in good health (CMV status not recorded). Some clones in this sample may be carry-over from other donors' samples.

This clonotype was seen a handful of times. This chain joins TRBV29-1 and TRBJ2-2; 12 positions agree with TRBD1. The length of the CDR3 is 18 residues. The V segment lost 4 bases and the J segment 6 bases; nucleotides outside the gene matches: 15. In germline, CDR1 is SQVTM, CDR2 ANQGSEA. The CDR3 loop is CSVVIGTGGSLEAGELFF. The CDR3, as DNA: TGCAGCGTTGTGATTGGGACAGGGGGCTCTCTGGAAGCCGGGGAGCTGTTTTTT.

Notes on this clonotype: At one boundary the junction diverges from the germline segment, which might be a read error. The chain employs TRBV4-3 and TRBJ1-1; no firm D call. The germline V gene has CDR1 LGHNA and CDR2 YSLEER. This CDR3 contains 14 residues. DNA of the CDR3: TGCGCCAGCAGCCAAATTAGAGTCGGCACTAAAGCTTTCTTT. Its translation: CASSQIRVGTKAFF.

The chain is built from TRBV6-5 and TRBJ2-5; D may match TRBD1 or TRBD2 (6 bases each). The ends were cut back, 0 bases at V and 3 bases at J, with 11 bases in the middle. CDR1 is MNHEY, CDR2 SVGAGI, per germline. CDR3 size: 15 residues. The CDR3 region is CASSYSGGGKETQYF. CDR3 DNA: TGTGCCAGCAGTTACTCAGGGGGAGGCAAAGAGACCCAGTACTTC.

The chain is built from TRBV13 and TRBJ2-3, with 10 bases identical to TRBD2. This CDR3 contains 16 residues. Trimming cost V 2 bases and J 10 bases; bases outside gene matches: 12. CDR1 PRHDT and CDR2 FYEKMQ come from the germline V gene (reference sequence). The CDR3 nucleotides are TGTGCCAGCAGCTTATTTACCACTAGCGGGGAGTTGTCGCAGTATTTT. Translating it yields CASSLFTTSGELSQYF.

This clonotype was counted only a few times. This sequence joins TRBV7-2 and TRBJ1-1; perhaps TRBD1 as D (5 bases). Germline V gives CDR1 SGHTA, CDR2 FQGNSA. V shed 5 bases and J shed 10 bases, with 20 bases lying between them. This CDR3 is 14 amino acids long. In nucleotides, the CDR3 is TGTGCCAGCAGCAGGAAGGGGCCGCCGGGTCGAGCTTTCTTT. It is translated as CASSRKGPPGRAFF.

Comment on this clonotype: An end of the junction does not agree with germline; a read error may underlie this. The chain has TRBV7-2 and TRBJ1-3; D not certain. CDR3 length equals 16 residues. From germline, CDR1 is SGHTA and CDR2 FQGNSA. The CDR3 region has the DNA TGTGCCAGAAGCTTATTCATCGGAACTACTGGAAACACCATATATTTT. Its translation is CARSLFIGTTGNTIYF.

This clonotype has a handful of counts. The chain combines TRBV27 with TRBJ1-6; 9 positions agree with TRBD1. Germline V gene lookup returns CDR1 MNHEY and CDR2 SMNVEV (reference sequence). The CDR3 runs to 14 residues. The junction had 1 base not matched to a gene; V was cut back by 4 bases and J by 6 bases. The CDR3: CASSWDRANSPLHF. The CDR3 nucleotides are TGTGCCAGCAGTTGGGACAGGGCTAATTCACCCCTCCACTTT.

The CDR3 spells CATSDSRTATDTQYF. The CDR3 DNA reads TGTGCCACCAGTGATTCGAGGACAGCAACAGATACGCAGTATTTT. This sequence joins TRBV24-1 and TRBJ2-3; D is perhaps TRBD1 (6 bases). Trimming removed 2 bases from V and 3 bases from J, with 11 bases in between. Germline assignment: CDR1 KGHDR and CDR2 SFDVKD. The CDR3 loop spans 15 amino acids.

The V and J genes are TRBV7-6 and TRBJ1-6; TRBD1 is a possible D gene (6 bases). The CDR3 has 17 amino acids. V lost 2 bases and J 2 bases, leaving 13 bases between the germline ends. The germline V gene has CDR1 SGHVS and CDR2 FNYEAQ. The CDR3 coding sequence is TGTGCCAGCAGCTTAAAACAGGGTCTGACCTATAATTCACCCCTCCACTTT. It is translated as CASSLKQGLTYNSPLHF. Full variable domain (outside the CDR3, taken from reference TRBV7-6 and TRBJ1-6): GAGVSQSPRYKVTKRGQDVALRCDPISGHVSLYWYRQALGQGPEFLTYFNYEAQQDKSGLPNDRFSAERPEGSISTLTIQRTEQRDSAMYRCASSLKQGLTYNSPLHFGNGTRLTVT.

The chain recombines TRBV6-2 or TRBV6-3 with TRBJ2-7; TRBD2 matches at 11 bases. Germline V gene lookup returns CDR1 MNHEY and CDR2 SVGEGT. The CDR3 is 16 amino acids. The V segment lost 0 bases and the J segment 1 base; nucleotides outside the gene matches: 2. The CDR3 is CASSYSTSGISYEQYF. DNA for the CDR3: TGTGCCAGCAGTTACTCGACTAGCGGGATTTCCTACGAGCAGTACTTC.

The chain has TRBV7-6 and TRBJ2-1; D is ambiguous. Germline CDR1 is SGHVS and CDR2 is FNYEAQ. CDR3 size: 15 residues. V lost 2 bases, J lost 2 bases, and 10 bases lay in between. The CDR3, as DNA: TGTGCCAGCAGCTTAAGTTCCCACCCCTACAATGAGCAGTTCTTC. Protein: CASSLSSHPYNEQFF.

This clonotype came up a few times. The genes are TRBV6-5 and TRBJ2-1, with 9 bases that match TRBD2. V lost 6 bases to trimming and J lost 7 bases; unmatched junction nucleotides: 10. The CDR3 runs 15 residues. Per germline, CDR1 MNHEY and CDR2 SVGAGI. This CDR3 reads CASRLAGPGRNEQFF. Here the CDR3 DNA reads TGTGCCAGCAGACTAGCGGGCCCCGGAAGGAATGAGCAGTTCTTC.

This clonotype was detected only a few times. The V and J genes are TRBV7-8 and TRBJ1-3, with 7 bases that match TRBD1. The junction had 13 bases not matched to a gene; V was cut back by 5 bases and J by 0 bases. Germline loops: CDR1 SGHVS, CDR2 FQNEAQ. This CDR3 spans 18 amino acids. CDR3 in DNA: TGTGCCAGCAGCCGATCTAGGGACAGCCTTAGCTCTGGAAACACCATATATTTT. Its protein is CASSRSRDSLSSGNTIYF.

The CDR3 region is CASSPVGGGEQYF. The CDR3 DNA is TGTGCCAGCAGCCCCGTCGGGGGGGGCGAGCAGTACTTC. The chain combines TRBV12-3 or TRBV12-4 with TRBJ2-7; 8 nucleotides line up with TRBD2. The CDR3 has 13 amino acids. The trim removed 6 bases at V and 6 bases at J, leaving 7 bases unmatched.

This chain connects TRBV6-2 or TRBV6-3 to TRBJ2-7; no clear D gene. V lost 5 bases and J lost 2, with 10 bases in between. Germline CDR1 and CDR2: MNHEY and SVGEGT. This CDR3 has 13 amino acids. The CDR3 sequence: CASSPGNPYEQYF. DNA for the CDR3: TGTGCCAGCAGTCCAGGCAATCCCTACGAGCAGTACTTC.

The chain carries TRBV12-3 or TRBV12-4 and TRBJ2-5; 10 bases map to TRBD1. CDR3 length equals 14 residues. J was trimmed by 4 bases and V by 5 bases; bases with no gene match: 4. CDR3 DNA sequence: TGTGCCAGCAGTCGGACAGGGGGAGCAGAGACCCAGTACTTC. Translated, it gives CASSRTGGAETQYF.

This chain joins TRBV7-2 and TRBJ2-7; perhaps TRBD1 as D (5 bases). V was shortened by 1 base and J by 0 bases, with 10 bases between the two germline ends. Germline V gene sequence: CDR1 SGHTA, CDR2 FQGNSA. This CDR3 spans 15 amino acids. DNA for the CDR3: TGTGCCAGCAGCTTAGAACCAGGGATCTCCTACGAGCAGTACTTC. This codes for CASSLEPGISYEQYF.

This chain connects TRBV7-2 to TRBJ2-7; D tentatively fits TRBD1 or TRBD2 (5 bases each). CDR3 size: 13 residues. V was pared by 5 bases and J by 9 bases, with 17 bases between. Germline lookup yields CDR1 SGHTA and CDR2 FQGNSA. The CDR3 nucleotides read TGTGCCAGCAGCCCCCGGGACGCCCTAAGGCAGTACTTC. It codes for CASSPRDALRQYF.

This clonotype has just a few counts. The chain's CDR3 is CASSPKEGGPNNEQFF. CDR3 in DNA: TGTGCCAGCAGCCCCAAGGAAGGGGGACCTAACAATGAGCAGTTCTTC. The rearrangement links TRBV7-2 to TRBJ2-1; D is possibly TRBD1 (6 bases). Germline lookup yields CDR1 SGHTA and CDR2 FQGNSA. This CDR3 contains 16 residues. V gave up 5 bases and J gave up 5 bases, with 19 bases separating them. Drawing the rest from reference TRBV7-2 and TRBJ2-1, the complete variable domain is GAGVSQSPSNKVTEKGKDVELRCDPISGHTALYWYRQSLGQGLEFLIYFQGNSAPDKSGLPSDRFSAERTGGSVSTLTIQRTQQEDSAVYLCASSPKEGGPNNEQFFGPGTRLTVL.

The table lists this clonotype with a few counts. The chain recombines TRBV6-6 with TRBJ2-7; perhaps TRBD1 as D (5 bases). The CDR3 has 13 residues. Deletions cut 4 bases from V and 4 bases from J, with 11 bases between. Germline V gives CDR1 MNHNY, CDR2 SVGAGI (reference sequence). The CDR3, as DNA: TGTGCCAGCAGTTGGGGCGGAGAATACGAGCAGTACTTC. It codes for CASSWGGEYEQYF.

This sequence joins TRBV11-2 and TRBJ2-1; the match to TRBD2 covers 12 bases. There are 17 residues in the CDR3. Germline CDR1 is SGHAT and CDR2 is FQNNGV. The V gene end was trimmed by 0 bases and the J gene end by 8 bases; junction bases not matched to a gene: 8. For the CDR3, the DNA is TGTGCCAGCAGCTTAGATTTATCTAGCGGGGGGGCCCATGAGCAGTTCTTC. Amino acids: CASSLDLSSGGAHEQFF.

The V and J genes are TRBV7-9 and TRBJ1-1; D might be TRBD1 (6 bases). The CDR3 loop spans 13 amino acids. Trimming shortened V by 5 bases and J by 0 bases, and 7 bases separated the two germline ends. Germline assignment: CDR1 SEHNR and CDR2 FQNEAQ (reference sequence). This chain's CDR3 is CASSRTVNTEAFF. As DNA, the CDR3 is TGTGCCAGCAGCCGGACAGTGAACACTGAAGCTTTCTTT.

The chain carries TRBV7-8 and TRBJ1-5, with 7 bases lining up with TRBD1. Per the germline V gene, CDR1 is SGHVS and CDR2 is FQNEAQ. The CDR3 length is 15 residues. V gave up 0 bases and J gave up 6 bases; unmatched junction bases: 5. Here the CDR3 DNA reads TGTGCCAGCAGCTTAGCAGGGGGCGCGGGTCAGCCCCAGCATTTT. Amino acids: CASSLAGGAGQPQHF.

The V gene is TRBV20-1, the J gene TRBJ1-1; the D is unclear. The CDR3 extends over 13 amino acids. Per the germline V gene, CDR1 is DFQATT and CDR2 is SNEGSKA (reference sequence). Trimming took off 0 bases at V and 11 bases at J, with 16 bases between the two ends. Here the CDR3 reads CSARDRMGFRAFF. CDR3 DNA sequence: TGCAGTGCTAGAGACAGAATGGGGTTTCGGGCTTTCTTT.

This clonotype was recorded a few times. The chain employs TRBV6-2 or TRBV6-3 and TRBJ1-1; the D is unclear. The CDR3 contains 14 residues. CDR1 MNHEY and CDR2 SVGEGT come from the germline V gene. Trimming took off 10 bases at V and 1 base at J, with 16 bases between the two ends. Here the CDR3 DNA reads TGTGCCACCCTCCCTTGGGGAGCGAACACTGAAGCTTTCTTT. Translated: CATLPWGANTEAFF.